The 27 T cell receptor beta chains in this list originate from one sample, sequenced in a study of T cell changes during pregnancy in multiple sclerosis. Only in-frame clones appear in the TCRdb table, and some are missing; sequencing was by immunoSEQ multiplex PCR. The sample shows 33,000 or so clones, 89% of them seen only once. The source was CD8+ T cells from peripheral blood mononuclear cells, collected in the third trimester of pregnancy. These TCRs come from a female donor with multiple sclerosis, enrolled in a pregnancy study.

The chain has TRBV5-1 and TRBJ2-7, with D tentatively TRBD2 (5 bases). From germline, CDR1 is SGHRS and CDR2 YFSETQ. CDR3 length: 14 residues. The germline V and J ends were trimmed by 0 bases and 0 bases, with 7 bases remaining between them. The CDR3 sequence is CASSLGRSSYEQYF. CDR3 nucleotide sequence: TGCGCCAGCAGCTTGGGGAGGAGCTCCTACGAGCAGTACTTC.

The chain combines TRBV7-9 with TRBJ2-7; 7 bases line up with TRBD1. The CDR3 is 14 amino acids. The germline gives CDR1 SEHNR, CDR2 FQNEAQ (reference sequence). V shed 0 bases and J 2 bases; nucleotides not matched to a gene: 1. The CDR3 DNA reads TGTGCCAGCAGCTTAGCGGGACAGACCTACGAGCAGTACTTC. Translating it yields CASSLAGQTYEQYF.

This chain joins TRBV28 and TRBJ1-3, with 8 bases identical to TRBD1. With 9 bases clipped from V and 4 bases from J, the junction kept 17 bases outside the gene matches. There are 17 residues in the CDR3. Germline V gene sequence: CDR1 MDHEN, CDR2 SYDVKM. The CDR3 is CARSEGAGGWGGNTIYF. CDR3 DNA: TGTGCCAGGTCCGAGGGAGCAGGGGGCTGGGGAGGAAACACCATATATTTT.

This clone was observed a few times. The chain employs TRBV7-9 and TRBJ1-1; the D gene is possibly TRBD1 (6 bases). The V gene's germline CDR1 is SEHNR and CDR2 FQNEAQ (reference sequence). Deletions cut 3 bases from V and 3 bases from J, with 11 bases between. The CDR3 is 14 residues long. CDR3 sequence: CASSFQGFDTEAFF. In DNA, the CDR3 is TGTGCCAGCAGCTTCCAGGGGTTTGACACTGAAGCTTTCTTT. Variable domain in full (rest from reference TRBV7-9 and TRBJ1-1): DTGVSQNPRHKITKRGQNVTFRCDPISEHNRLYWYRQTLGQGPEFLTYFQNEAQLEKSRLLSDRFSAERPKGSFSTLEIQRTEQGDSAMYLCASSFQGFDTEAFFGQGTRLTVV.

The genes are TRBV9 and TRBJ1-5; weak D call: TRBD1 (5 bases). V lost 0 bases to trimming and J lost 6 bases, with 13 bases between them. The CDR3 sequence is 15 residues long. Germline CDR1 SGDLS, CDR2 YYNGEE. DNA of the CDR3: TGTGCCAGCAGCGTAGGCGGGGGATTAGGTCAGCCCCAGCATTTT. Residues: CASSVGGGLGQPQHF. Filled out from reference TRBV9 and TRBJ1-5, the complete variable domain reads DSGVTQTPKHLITATGQRVTLRCSPRSGDLSVYWYQQSLDQGLQFLIQYYNGEERAKGNILERFSAQQFPDLHSELNLSSLELGDSALYFCASSVGGGLGQPQHFGDGTRLSIL.

V is TRBV10-3 and J is TRBJ1-5, with TRBD1 matching over 9 bases. This CDR3 contains 17 residues. V shed 2 bases, J shed 0 bases, and the junction held 5 bases outside the gene matches. From germline, CDR1 is ENHRY and CDR2 SYGVKD. CDR3 region: CAISEGNRGPSNQPQHF. DNA of the CDR3: TGTGCCATCAGTGAGGGTAACAGGGGGCCTAGCAATCAGCCCCAGCATTTT.

This chain connects TRBV7-9 to TRBJ2-7; the D gene is possibly TRBD2 (6 bases). The CDR3 contains 16 residues. CDR1 and CDR2 from the germline V gene are SEHNR and FQNEAQ (reference sequence). The V end lost 4 bases, the J end lost 1 base, and 17 bases lay between the germline ends. Here the CDR3 DNA reads TGTGCCAGCAGCTCGCCTTTAGGGACTGAGTCCTACGAGCAGTACTTC. Its protein is CASSSPLGTESYEQYF. Supplemented by reference TRBV7-9 and TRBJ2-7, the full variable domain reads DTGVSQNPRHKITKRGQNVTFRCDPISEHNRLYWYRQTLGQGPEFLTYFQNEAQLEKSRLLSDRFSAERPKGSFSTLEIQRTEQGDSAMYLCASSSPLGTESYEQYFGPGTRLTVT.

This chain uses TRBV5-1 with TRBJ1-6; D unclear. The germline CDR1 and CDR2 sequences are SGHRS and YFSETQ. Trimming took 5 bases from V and 10 from J, leaving 10 bases between them. There are 12 residues in the CDR3. CDR3 in DNA: TGCGCCAGCAGTTCCGGGAGCTCACCCCTCCACTTT. Protein sequence: CASSSGSSPLHF.

This chain uses TRBV29-1 with TRBJ2-3, with a tentative D call TRBD2 (5 bases). This CDR3 has 14 amino acids. Per the germline V gene, CDR1 is SQVTM and CDR2 is ANQGSEA. V lost 1 base and J lost 0, with 8 bases in between. CDR3 sequence: CSVEGGQSTDTQYF. CDR3 sequence (DNA): TGCAGCGTTGAAGGAGGGCAGAGCACAGATACGCAGTATTTT.

This chain uses TRBV6-6 with TRBJ1-2; 8 nucleotides line up with TRBD1. CDR3 length: 15 residues. Germline V CDR1 and CDR2: MNHNY, SVGAGI (reference sequence). J gave up 3 bases and V 10 bases, and 13 bases lay outside the gene matches. The CDR3 is CATTLNDRGHYGYTF. CDR3 in DNA: TGTGCCACCACACTAAACGACAGGGGCCACTATGGCTACACCTTC.

This chain connects TRBV28 to TRBJ1-1; 8 bases are shared with TRBD1. The ends lost 4 bases at V and 4 bases at J; junction bases unmatched: 8. CDR1 and CDR2 from the germline V gene are MDHEN and SYDVKM. The CDR3 sequence is 15 residues long. This chain's CDR3 is CASSSHRGSVTEAFF. CDR3 bases: TGTGCCAGCAGTTCCCACAGGGGGAGTGTCACTGAAGCTTTCTTT.

This sequence joins TRBV27 and TRBJ1-2; the match to TRBD1 covers 10 bases. The CDR3 contains 18 residues. Germline assignment: CDR1 MNHEY and CDR2 SMNVEV (reference sequence). With V trimmed by 6 bases and J by 4 bases, 17 bases remained unmatched. The CDR3 DNA reads as TGTGCCAGCAGGCAAGATGGGACAGGGGTAGGGGACCTCTATGGCTACACCTTC. Translated: CASRQDGTGVGDLYGYTF.

This rearrangement joins TRBV2 to TRBJ2-7, with 10 bases matching TRBD1. CDR3 size: 18 residues. V trimming: 6 bases; J trimming: 0 bases; junction bases outside the gene matches: 14. The germline V gene has CDR1 SNHLY and CDR2 FYNNEI. CDR3 amino acids: CASSGGQGPGSSSYEQYF. Here the CDR3 DNA reads TGTGCCAGCAGCGGGGGACAGGGGCCGGGTTCCAGCTCCTACGAGCAGTACTTC.

This chain joins TRBV21-1 and TRBJ1-5; the table calls TRBD1, which could not be checked here. TRBV21-1 is an annotated pseudogene. The CDR3 is 16 amino acids. The CDR3 loop reads CASSKELRGQNQPQHF. The CDR3 region has the DNA TGTGCCAGCAGCAAGGAGCTCAGGGGGCAGAATCAGCCCCAGCATTTT.

The chain recombines TRBV6-6 with TRBJ1-4, with 7 nucleotides matching TRBD1. Per the germline V gene, CDR1 is MNHNY and CDR2 is SVGAGI (reference sequence). The CDR3 is made up of 16 amino acids. V dropped 6 bases and J dropped 5; count of bases not matched to a gene: 12. In nucleotides, the CDR3 is TGTGCCAGCAGGGAGGGACAGCAGAGTAAAAATGAAAAACTGTTTTTT. Translating it yields CASREGQQSKNEKLFF.

This chain uses TRBV2 with TRBJ2-7; D is perhaps TRBD1 (6 bases). This CDR3 is built from 14 residues. Trimming cost V 6 bases and J 0 bases, with 12 bases left between them. Germline loops: CDR1 SNHLY, CDR2 FYNNEI. CDR3 DNA: TGTGCCAGCAGAGACACGGACAGCTCCTACGAGCAGTACTTC. Encoded protein: CASRDTDSSYEQYF.

The chain joins TRBV6-5 to TRBJ1-1, with D maybe TRBD1 (5 bases). CDR1 and CDR2 (germline): MNHEY, SVGAGI. The CDR3 runs 14 residues. Trimming took 5 bases from V and 3 from J, leaving 13 bases between them. DNA of the CDR3: TGTGCCAGCAGTGGAGGGGATTTGGACACTGAAGCTTTCTTT. This gives the protein CASSGGDLDTEAFF.

This rearrangement joins TRBV19 to TRBJ2-7; D is perhaps TRBD1 (5 bases). Between the trimmed V and J ends, which lost 5 bases and 5 bases, there was a span of 22 bases. Germline V gene sequence: CDR1 LNHDA, CDR2 SQIVND (reference sequence). The CDR3 is 16 amino acids. The chain's CDR3 is CASSEAGILPFDEQYF. The CDR3 DNA reads as TGTGCCAGTAGTGAGGCAGGGATCCTACCTTTCGACGAGCAGTACTTC.

The chain has TRBV7-9 and TRBJ2-7; the match to TRBD1 covers 8 bases. V trimming: 6 bases; J trimming: 1 base; junction bases outside the gene matches: 17. Germline CDR1 SEHNR, CDR2 FQNEAQ (reference sequence). CDR3 size: 18 residues. The CDR3, as DNA: TGTGCCAGCAGTCTACAACGCATGTTTTACAGGGGGTCCTACGAGCAGTACTTC. This sequence encodes CASSLQRMFYRGSYEQYF.

The rearrangement joins TRBV23-1 to TRBJ2-1; 7 bases fit TRBD2. TRBV23-1 qualifies as an ORF whose function is uncertain. This CDR3 region has 20 residues. V gave up 0 bases and J gave up 0 bases; unmatched junction bases: 14. CDR3 nucleotide sequence: TGCGCCAGCAGTCAATCGATAGTAGCGGGCACCTCTAGCTCCTACAATGAGCAGTTCTTC. Amino acids: CASSQSIVAGTSSSYNEQFF.

This chain connects TRBV7-6 to TRBJ1-2, with no clear D. Germline CDR1 is SGHVS and CDR2 is FNYEAQ. V was clipped by 5 bases and J by 3 bases, with 16 bases between them. The CDR3 spans 15 residues. CDR3 residues: CASSILPHSDYGYTF. The CDR3 DNA is TGTGCCAGCAGCATCCTCCCCCACAGTGACTATGGCTACACCTTC. Together with reference TRBV7-6 and TRBJ1-2, the CDR3 gives the full variable domain: GAGVSQSPRYKVTKRGQDVALRCDPISGHVSLYWYRQALGQGPEFLTYFNYEAQQDKSGLPNDRFSAERPEGSISTLTIQRTEQRDSAMYRCASSILPHSDYGYTFGSGTRLTVV.

The V gene is TRBV27, the J gene TRBJ1-1; the match to TRBD1 covers 10 bases. Germline V gene lookup returns CDR1 MNHEY and CDR2 SMNVEV (reference sequence). This CDR3 region has 14 residues. The J segment lost 7 bases and the V segment lost 3 bases, leaving 5 bases of the junction unmatched. DNA for the CDR3: TGTGCCAGCAGTTTGTACCGGGACAGGGGTGAAGCTTTCTTT. Translation gives CASSLYRDRGEAFF.

V gene TRBV5-5 combines with J gene TRBJ2-7; TRBD1 aligns across 7 bases. V lost 0 bases, J lost 5 bases, and 5 bases stayed unmatched. Germline V gene lookup returns CDR1 SGHKS and CDR2 YYEKEE (reference sequence). The CDR3 runs to 14 residues. CDR3 region: CASSLDHRGHEQYF. In DNA, the CDR3 is TGTGCCAGCAGCTTGGATCACAGGGGCCACGAGCAGTACTTC.

The J gene is TRBJ2-3, the V gene TRBV27; 12 bases line up with TRBD2. This CDR3 region has 14 residues. Germline CDR1 MNHEY, CDR2 SMNVEV (reference sequence). After removal of 4 bases from V and 9 bases from J, the junction contained 5 bases not matched to a gene. CDR3 coding DNA: TGTGCCAGCAGTTCCTCCGGACTAGCGGGGACGCAGTATTTT. Translation: CASSSSGLAGTQYF.

The chain combines TRBV29-1 with TRBJ2-5; tentative D call: TRBD2 (6 bases). The CDR3 has 13 amino acids. Per the germline V gene, CDR1 is SQVTM and CDR2 is ANQGSEA. Between the trimmed V and J ends, which lost 7 bases and 4 bases, there was a span of 16 bases. The DNA for the CDR3 is TGCAGCGCCCGGCGGGGTAATGGAGAGACCCAGTACTTC. It yields the protein CSARRGNGETQYF.

This chain joins TRBV29-1 and TRBJ2-7, with TRBD1 matching 9 bases. This CDR3 has 12 amino acids. Trimming cost V 3 bases and J 5 bases; bases outside gene matches: 2. Germline values: CDR1 SQVTM, CDR2 ANQGSEA. The CDR3 reads CSVDGTGNEQYF. The DNA for the CDR3 is TGCAGCGTTGACGGGACAGGGAACGAGCAGTACTTC.

The V gene is TRBV6-5, the J gene TRBJ1-2, with D tentatively TRBD1 (6 bases). The ends were cut back, 5 bases at V and 2 bases at J, with 12 bases in the middle. The germline V gene has CDR1 MNHEY and CDR2 SVGAGI. The CDR3 spans 14 residues. In DNA form, the CDR3 reads TGTGCCAGCAGTCCCAAGGGGGTAAACTATGGCTACACCTTC. It yields the protein CASSPKGVNYGYTF.